These T cell receptor beta chains were read from a single sample in a study of cytomegalovirus exposure and HLA in healthy donors. The protocol was immunoSEQ multiplex PCR, while the TCRdb copy is restricted to in-frame clones and leaves out a portion. This sample has more than 150,000 clones, with about four fifths found just once. The sample was PBMCs. The receptors were sampled from a girl aged 10-17 years in good health and CMV-seropositive. Each CDR3 is given with its conserved first and last residue. D genes are given only for firm matches. Only part of the rows carry a size: once, few, many, or a class if the clone is expanded.

j_call: TRBJ2-3; v_call: TRBV11-2; clone_size: few; d_call: TRBD2; cdr3_nt: TGTGCCAGCAGCTTAGGGGCGGGGGGCCCCTCAGATACGCAGTATTTT; cdr3_aa: CASSLGAGGPSDTQYF
j_call: TRBJ1-4; v_call: TRBV6-6; clone_size: NA; d_call: TRBD1; cdr3_nt: TGTGCCAGCAGTTCTCCGGGACAGTCGGAAAAACTGTTTTTT; cdr3_aa: CASSSPGQSEKLFF
j_call: TRBJ2-1; v_call: TRBV12-5; clone_size: NA; d_call: TRBD1; cdr3_nt: TGTGCTAGTGGTAAAAACGACAGGGCCCACAATGAGCAGTTCTTC; cdr3_aa: CASGKNDRAHNEQFF
j_call: TRBJ1-4; v_call: TRBV13; clone_size: NA; d_call: NA; cdr3_nt: TGTGCCAGCAGCTCGACGGTGGACAGTGGCGAAAAACTGTTTTTT; cdr3_aa: CASSSTVDSGEKLFF
j_call: TRBJ2-1; v_call: TRBV7-9; clone_size: NA; d_call: TRBD2; cdr3_nt: TGTGCCAGCAGTTCGGGCCGGGACTACCCTTCAAATGAGCAGTTCTTC; cdr3_aa: CASSSGRDYPSNEQFF
j_call: TRBJ1-6; v_call: TRBV6-1; clone_size: NA; d_call: NA; cdr3_nt: TGTGCCAGCAGTGAATTGTACTTTACCCTGAATAATTCACCCCTCCACTTT; cdr3_aa: CASSELYFTLNNSPLHF
j_call: TRBJ2-5; v_call: TRBV29-1; clone_size: NA; d_call: NA; cdr3_nt: TGCAGCGTTCAGGTGAAGACCCAGTACTTC; cdr3_aa: CSVQVKTQYF
j_call: TRBJ1-2; v_call: TRBV11-3; clone_size: NA; d_call: NA; cdr3_nt: TGTGCCAGCAGCTTAGCCCCCTCAGGGGACTATGGCTACACCTTC; cdr3_aa: CASSLAPSGDYGYTF
j_call: TRBJ2-3; v_call: TRBV5-4; clone_size: NA; d_call: NA; cdr3_nt: TGTGCCAGCAGCTTTTTCGGGGGTGGTGATACGCAGTATTTT; cdr3_aa: CASSFFGGGDTQYF
j_call: TRBJ1-6; v_call: TRBV19; clone_size: NA; d_call: NA; cdr3_nt: TGTGCCAGTAGTACCGGACTTTCACCCCTCCACTTT; cdr3_aa: CASSTGLSPLHF
j_call: TRBJ2-7; v_call: TRBV27; clone_size: NA; d_call: TRBD2; cdr3_nt: TGTGCCTCGAAGGGACTAGCGTCCTACGAGCAGTACTTC; cdr3_aa: CASKGLASYEQYF
j_call: TRBJ2-1; v_call: TRBV6-4; clone_size: few; d_call: NA; cdr3_nt: TGTGCCAGCAGTGACTTAAGTAGTGGAGAGAACAATGAGCAGTTCTTC; cdr3_aa: CASSDLSSGENNEQFF
j_call: TRBJ1-1; v_call: TRBV18; clone_size: NA; d_call: NA; cdr3_nt: TGTGCCATCCACACCGAGGGAGACATGAACACTGAAGCTTTCTTT; cdr3_aa: CAIHTEGDMNTEAFF
j_call: TRBJ1-6; v_call: TRBV13; clone_size: NA; d_call: NA; cdr3_nt: TGTGCCAGCAGCTTGACGAGGCCCGATAATTCACCCCTCCACTTT; cdr3_aa: CASSLTRPDNSPLHF
j_call: TRBJ2-3; v_call: TRBV4-2; clone_size: NA; d_call: TRBD2; cdr3_nt: TGTGCCAGCAGCCAAGATTTGGCGGCGGGGGGCACAGATACGCAGTATTTT; cdr3_aa: CASSQDLAAGGTDTQYF
j_call: TRBJ2-1; v_call: TRBV7-7; clone_size: NA; d_call: NA; cdr3_nt: TGTGCCAGCAGCCCCGGCTTTGCAGGAAATGAGCAGTTCTTC; cdr3_aa: CASSPGFAGNEQFF
j_call: TRBJ2-5; v_call: TRBV2; clone_size: NA; d_call: NA; cdr3_nt: TGTGCCAGCATCGGCGGACTGAGTAGGTGGACCCAGTACTTC; cdr3_aa: CASIGGLSRWTQYF
j_call: TRBJ1-2; v_call: TRBV12-5; clone_size: NA; d_call: NA; cdr3_nt: TGTGCTAGTGGCCGAGGACAGAACTATGGCTACACCTTC; cdr3_aa: CASGRGQNYGYTF
j_call: TRBJ2-1; v_call: TRBV20-1; clone_size: NA; d_call: NA; cdr3_nt: TGCAGTGCTAGTGCCGGTGAGCAGTTCTTC; cdr3_aa: CSASAGEQFF
j_call: TRBJ2-2; v_call: TRBV11-2; clone_size: NA; d_call: TRBD2; cdr3_nt: TGTGCCAGCAGCCCCGGACCCAGCGGGGCCGGGGAGCTGTTTTTT; cdr3_aa: CASSPGPSGAGELFF
j_call: TRBJ1-1; v_call: TRBV6-5; clone_size: NA; d_call: TRBD1; cdr3_nt: TGTGCCAGCAGTTACTCGGACAGGTCGAACACTGAAGCTTTCTTT; cdr3_aa: CASSYSDRSNTEAFF
j_call: TRBJ1-2; v_call: TRBV6-5; clone_size: NA; d_call: NA; cdr3_nt: TGTGCCAGCACCCAGGGAGGGGGCTACACCTTC; cdr3_aa: CASTQGGGYTF
j_call: TRBJ2-3; v_call: TRBV4-3; clone_size: NA; d_call: NA; cdr3_nt: TGCGCCAGCAGCCAAAGGTCCGGGACTGGACGCACAGATACGCAGTATTTT; cdr3_aa: CASSQRSGTGRTDTQYF
j_call: TRBJ2-7; v_call: TRBV7-8; clone_size: NA; d_call: TRBD2; cdr3_nt: TGTGCCAGCACCGCACTAGCGGGGGGTTTCGAGCAGTACTTC; cdr3_aa: CASTALAGGFEQYF
j_call: TRBJ2-7; v_call: TRBV4-3; clone_size: NA; d_call: TRBD2; cdr3_nt: TGCGCCAGCAGCCAAGTTGCTAGCGGGGGGTACTACGAGCAGTACTTC; cdr3_aa: CASSQVASGGYYEQYF
j_call: TRBJ1-1; v_call: TRBV5-8; clone_size: NA; d_call: TRBD1; cdr3_nt: TGTGCCAGCAGCTTAAACAGGGGATCACTCATGAACACTGAAGCTTTCTTT; cdr3_aa: CASSLNRGSLMNTEAFF
j_call: TRBJ2-5; v_call: TRBV18; clone_size: few; d_call: NA; cdr3_nt: TGTGCCAGCTCACCACGGACTACACAAGAGACCCAGTACTTC; cdr3_aa: CASSPRTTQETQYF
j_call: TRBJ1-4; v_call: TRBV7-9; clone_size: NA; d_call: TRBD1; cdr3_nt: TGTGCCAGCAGCGACCAGACAGGGGAAAAAGGTGAAAAACTGTTTTTT; cdr3_aa: CASSDQTGEKGEKLFF
j_call: TRBJ2-7; v_call: TRBV15; clone_size: once; d_call: TRBD2; cdr3_nt: TGTGCCACCAGCACAGCCGGGACTAGCGCCGAGCAGTACTTC; cdr3_aa: CATSTAGTSAEQYF
j_call: TRBJ1-3; v_call: TRBV7-6; clone_size: NA; d_call: NA; cdr3_nt: TGTGCCAGCAGCTTAGAAGGGGTCTGGGCTTCTGGAAACACCATATATTTT; cdr3_aa: CASSLEGVWASGNTIYF
j_call: TRBJ2-1; v_call: TRBV9; clone_size: NA; d_call: TRBD2; cdr3_nt: TGTGCCAGCACCCCGAAGACGGGGGGGGGCCACGATGAGCAGTTCTTC; cdr3_aa: CASTPKTGGGHDEQFF
j_call: TRBJ2-6; v_call: TRBV6-1; clone_size: NA; d_call: NA; cdr3_nt: TGTGCCAGCAGTGAAGACATATCTGGGGCCAACGTCCTGACTTTC; cdr3_aa: CASSEDISGANVLTF
j_call: TRBJ1-5; v_call: TRBV5-5; clone_size: once; d_call: TRBD1; cdr3_nt: TGTGCCAGCAGCCCCACCCGGGGACAGGGCGATCAGCCCCAGCATTTT; cdr3_aa: CASSPTRGQGDQPQHF
j_call: TRBJ2-5; v_call: TRBV6-5; clone_size: NA; d_call: NA; cdr3_nt: TGTGCCAGCAGTTACCGACGGGGAGAGACCCAGTACTTC; cdr3_aa: CASSYRRGETQYF
j_call: TRBJ2-1; v_call: TRBV7-2; clone_size: NA; d_call: NA; cdr3_nt: TGTGCCAGCAGCTGGACTACGTACAATGAGCAGTTCTTC; cdr3_aa: CASSWTTYNEQFF
j_call: TRBJ2-1; v_call: TRBV6-5; clone_size: NA; d_call: TRBD2; cdr3_nt: TGTGCCAGCAGTTCCGGACTAGCACGGGGTGAGCAGTTCTTC; cdr3_aa: CASSSGLARGEQFF
j_call: TRBJ2-3; v_call: TRBV7-2; clone_size: NA; d_call: NA; cdr3_nt: TGTGCCAGCAGTTCAGCCTCGCCTAGCGTCGCAGATACGCAGTATTTT; cdr3_aa: CASSSASPSVADTQYF
j_call: TRBJ1-1; v_call: TRBV19; clone_size: few; d_call: NA; cdr3_nt: TGTGCCAGTCGCCTGTTCCGTACAGGGCCGGCCACTGAAGCTTTCTTT; cdr3_aa: CASRLFRTGPATEAFF
j_call: TRBJ2-3; v_call: TRBV23-1; clone_size: NA; d_call: NA; cdr3_nt: TGCGCCAGCAGGGACGGACAGCCAGGCACAGATACGCAGTATTTT; cdr3_aa: CASRDGQPGTDTQYF
j_call: TRBJ2-3; v_call: TRBV6-6; clone_size: once; d_call: TRBD2; cdr3_nt: TGTGCCAGCAGTCGCGGGGGAGGGGTTGGCACAGATACGCAGTATTTT; cdr3_aa: CASSRGGGVGTDTQYF
j_call: TRBJ2-3; v_call: TRBV11-3; clone_size: NA; d_call: TRBD2; cdr3_nt: TGTGCCAGCAGCTTAGATGCGGGGGGACTCACAGATACGCAGTATTTT; cdr3_aa: CASSLDAGGLTDTQYF
j_call: TRBJ1-2; v_call: TRBV7-9; clone_size: once; d_call: TRBD1; cdr3_nt: TGTGCCGCTTCCGAGGGGGCCATCTATGGCTACACCTTC; cdr3_aa: CAASEGAIYGYTF
j_call: TRBJ2-5; v_call: TRBV2; clone_size: NA; d_call: NA; cdr3_nt: TGTGCCAGCACGGGCAGGGGCCGGGAGACCCAGTACTTC; cdr3_aa: CASTGRGRETQYF
j_call: TRBJ1-5; v_call: TRBV28; clone_size: few; d_call: NA; cdr3_nt: TGTGCCAGCAGTTTAGATGCGGTCAATCAGCCCCAGCATTTT; cdr3_aa: CASSLDAVNQPQHF
j_call: TRBJ1-1; v_call: TRBV4-3; clone_size: few; d_call: NA; cdr3_nt: TGCGCCAGCAGCCAAGTTGTCCGGAACACTGAAGCTTTCTTT; cdr3_aa: CASSQVVRNTEAFF
j_call: TRBJ1-3; v_call: TRBV10-3; clone_size: NA; d_call: NA; cdr3_nt: TGTGCCATCAGTGATGGGGCGCTCTCTGGAAACACCATATATTTT; cdr3_aa: CAISDGALSGNTIYF